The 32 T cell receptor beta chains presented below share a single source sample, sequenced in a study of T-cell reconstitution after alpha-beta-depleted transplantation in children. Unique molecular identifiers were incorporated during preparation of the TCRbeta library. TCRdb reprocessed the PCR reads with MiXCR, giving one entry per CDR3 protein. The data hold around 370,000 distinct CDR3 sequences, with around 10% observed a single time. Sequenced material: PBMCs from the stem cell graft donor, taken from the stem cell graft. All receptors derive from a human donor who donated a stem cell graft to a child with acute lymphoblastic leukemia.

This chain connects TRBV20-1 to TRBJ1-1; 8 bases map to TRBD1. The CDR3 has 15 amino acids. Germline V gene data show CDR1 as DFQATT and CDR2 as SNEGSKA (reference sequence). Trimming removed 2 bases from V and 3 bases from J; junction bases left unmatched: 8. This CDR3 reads CSARPRGRQDTEAFF. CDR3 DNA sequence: TGCAGTGCTAGACCCAGGGGGCGGCAGGACACTGAAGCTTTCTTT.

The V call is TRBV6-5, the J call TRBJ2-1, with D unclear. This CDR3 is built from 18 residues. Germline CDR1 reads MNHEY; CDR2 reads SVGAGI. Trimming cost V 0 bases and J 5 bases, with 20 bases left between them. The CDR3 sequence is CASSYSSISGSWDNEQFF. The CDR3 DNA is TGTGCCAGCAGTTACTCGAGTATATCCGGGTCTTGGGACAATGAGCAGTTCTTC.

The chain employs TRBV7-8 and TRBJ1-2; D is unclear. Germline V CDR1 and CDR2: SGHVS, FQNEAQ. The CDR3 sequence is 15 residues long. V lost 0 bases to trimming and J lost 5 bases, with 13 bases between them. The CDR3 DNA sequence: TGTGCCAGCAGCTTAGCGGGCAGCCTAATGTATGGCTACACCTTC. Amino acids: CASSLAGSLMYGYTF.

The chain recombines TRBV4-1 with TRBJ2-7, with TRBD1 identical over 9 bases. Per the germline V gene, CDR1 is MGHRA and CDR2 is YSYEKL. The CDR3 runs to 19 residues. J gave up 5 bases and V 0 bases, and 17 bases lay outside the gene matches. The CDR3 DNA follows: TGCGCCAGCAGCCAAGACTTCGTACGGCCGGGACAGGGAATCCACGAGCAGTACTTC. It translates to CASSQDFVRPGQGIHEQYF.

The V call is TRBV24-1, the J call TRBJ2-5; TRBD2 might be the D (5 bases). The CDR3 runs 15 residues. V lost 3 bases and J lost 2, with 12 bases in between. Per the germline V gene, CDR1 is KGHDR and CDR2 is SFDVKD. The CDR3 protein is CATSDPTTVQETQYF. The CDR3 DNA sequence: TGTGCCACCAGTGATCCGACTACAGTTCAAGAGACCCAGTACTTC.

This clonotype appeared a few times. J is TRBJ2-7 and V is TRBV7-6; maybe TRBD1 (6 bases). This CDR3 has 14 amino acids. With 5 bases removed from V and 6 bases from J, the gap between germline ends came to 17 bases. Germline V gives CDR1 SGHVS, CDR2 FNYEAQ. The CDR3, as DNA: TGTGCCAGCAGCCCCCCAGGGAACAGGGCCGAGCAGTACTTC. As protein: CASSPPGNRAEQYF.

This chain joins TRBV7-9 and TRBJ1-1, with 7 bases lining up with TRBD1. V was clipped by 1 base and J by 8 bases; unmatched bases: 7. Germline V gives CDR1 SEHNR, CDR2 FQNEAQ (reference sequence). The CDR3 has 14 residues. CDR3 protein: CASSLVTGDLEAFF. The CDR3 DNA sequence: TGTGCCAGCAGCTTAGTTACAGGGGACTTGGAAGCTTTCTTT.

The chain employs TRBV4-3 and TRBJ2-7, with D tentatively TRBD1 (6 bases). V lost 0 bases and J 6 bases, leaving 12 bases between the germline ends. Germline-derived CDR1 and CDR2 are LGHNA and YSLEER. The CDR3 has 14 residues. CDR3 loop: CASSQDRGRVEQYF. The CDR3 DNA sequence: TGCGCCAGCAGCCAAGACAGGGGCCGGGTCGAGCAGTACTTC.

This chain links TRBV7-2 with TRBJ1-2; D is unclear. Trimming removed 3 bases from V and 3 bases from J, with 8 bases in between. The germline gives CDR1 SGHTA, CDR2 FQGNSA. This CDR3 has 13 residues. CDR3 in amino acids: CASSFNGDYGYTF. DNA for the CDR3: TGTGCCAGCAGCTTTAACGGGGACTATGGCTACACCTTC. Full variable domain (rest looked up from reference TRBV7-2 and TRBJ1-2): GAGVSQSPSNKVTEKGKDVELRCDPISGHTALYWYRQSLGQGLEFLIYFQGNSAPDKSGLPSDRFSAERTGGSVSTLTIQRTQQEDSAVYLCASSFNGDYGYTFGSGTRLTVV.

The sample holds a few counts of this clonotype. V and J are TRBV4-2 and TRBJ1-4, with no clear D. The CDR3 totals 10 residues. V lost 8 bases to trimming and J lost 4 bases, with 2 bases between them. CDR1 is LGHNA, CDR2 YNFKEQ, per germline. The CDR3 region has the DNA TGTGCCAGCGGTAATGAAAAACTGTTTTTT. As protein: CASGNEKLFF.

This CDR3 reads CATSDFGSYNEQFF. Written as DNA, the CDR3 is TGTGCCACCAGTGATTTCGGTTCCTACAATGAGCAGTTCTTC. The V call is TRBV24-1, the J call TRBJ2-1; D gene uncertain. The ends were cut back, 1 base at V and 1 base at J, with 4 bases in the middle. Germline V gene lookup returns CDR1 KGHDR and CDR2 SFDVKD. CDR3 length equals 14 residues.

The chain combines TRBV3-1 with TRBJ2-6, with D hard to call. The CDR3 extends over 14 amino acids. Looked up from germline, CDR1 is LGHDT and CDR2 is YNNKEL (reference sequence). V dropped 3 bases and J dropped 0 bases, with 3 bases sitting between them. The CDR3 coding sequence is TGTGCCAGCAGCCATCACTCTGGGGCCAACGTCCTGACTTTC. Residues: CASSHHSGANVLTF.

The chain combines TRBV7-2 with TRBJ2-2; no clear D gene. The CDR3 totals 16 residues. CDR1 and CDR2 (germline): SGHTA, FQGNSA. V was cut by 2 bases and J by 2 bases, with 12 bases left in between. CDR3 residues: CASSLSPVRNTGELFF. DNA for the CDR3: TGTGCCAGCAGCTTATCCCCTGTTCGTAACACCGGGGAGCTGTTTTTT.

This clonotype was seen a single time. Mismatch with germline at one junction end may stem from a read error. The CDR3 sequence: CASSFGARGIELYF. The DNA for the CDR3 is TGTGCCAGCAGCTTTGGAGCCAGGGGTATCGAGCTGTACTTC. The chain combines TRBV7-8 with TRBJ2-7; D is possibly TRBD1 (6 bases). The CDR3 totals 14 residues. The V gene's germline CDR1 is SGHVS and CDR2 FQNEAQ.

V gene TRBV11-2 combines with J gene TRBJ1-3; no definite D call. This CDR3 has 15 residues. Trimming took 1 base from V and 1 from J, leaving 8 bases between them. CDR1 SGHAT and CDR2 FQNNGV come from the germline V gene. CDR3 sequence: CASSLAPTSGNTIYF. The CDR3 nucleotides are TGTGCCAGCAGCTTAGCCCCAACGTCTGGAAACACCATATATTTT.

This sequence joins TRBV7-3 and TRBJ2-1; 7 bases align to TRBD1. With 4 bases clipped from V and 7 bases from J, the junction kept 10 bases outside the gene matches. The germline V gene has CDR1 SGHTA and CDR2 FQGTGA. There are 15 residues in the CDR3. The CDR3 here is CASSWLATGTNEQFF. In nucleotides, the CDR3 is TGTGCCAGCAGCTGGCTGGCGACAGGGACGAATGAGCAGTTCTTC.

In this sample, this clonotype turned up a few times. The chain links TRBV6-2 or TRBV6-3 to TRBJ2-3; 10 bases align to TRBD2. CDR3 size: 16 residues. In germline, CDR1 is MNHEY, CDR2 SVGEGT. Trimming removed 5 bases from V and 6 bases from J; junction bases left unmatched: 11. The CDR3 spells CASSPSGAGGTDTQYF. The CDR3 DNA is TGTGCCAGCAGTCCGTCGGGAGCGGGAGGGACGGATACGCAGTATTTT.

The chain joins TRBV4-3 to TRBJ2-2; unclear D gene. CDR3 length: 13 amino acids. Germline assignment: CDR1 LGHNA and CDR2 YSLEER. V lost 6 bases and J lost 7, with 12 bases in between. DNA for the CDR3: TGCGCCAGCAGTCCCACGTTGGGCGGGGAGCTGTTTTTT. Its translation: CASSPTLGGELFF.

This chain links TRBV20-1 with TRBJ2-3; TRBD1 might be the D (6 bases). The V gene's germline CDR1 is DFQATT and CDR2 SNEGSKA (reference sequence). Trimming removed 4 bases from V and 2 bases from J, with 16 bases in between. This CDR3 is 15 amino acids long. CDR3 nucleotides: TGCAGTGCTATTCCGGGACACTATTTCACAGATACGCAGTATTTT. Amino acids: CSAIPGHYFTDTQYF.

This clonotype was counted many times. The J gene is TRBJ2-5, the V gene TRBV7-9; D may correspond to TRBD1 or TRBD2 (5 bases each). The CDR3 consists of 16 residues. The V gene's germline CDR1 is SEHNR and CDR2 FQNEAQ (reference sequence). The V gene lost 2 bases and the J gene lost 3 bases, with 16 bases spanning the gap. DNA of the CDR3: TGTGCCAGCAGCTTACCGGGACGGCGGATTGAAGAGACCCAGTACTTC. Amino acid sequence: CASSLPGRRIEETQYF.

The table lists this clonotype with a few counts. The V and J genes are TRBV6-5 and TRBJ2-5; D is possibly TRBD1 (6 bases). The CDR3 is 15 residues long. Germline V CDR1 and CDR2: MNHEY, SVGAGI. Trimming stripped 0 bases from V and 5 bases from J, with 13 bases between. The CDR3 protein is CASSYSPRQGETQYF. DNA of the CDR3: TGTGCCAGCAGTTACTCTCCCCGGCAGGGGGAGACCCAGTACTTC.

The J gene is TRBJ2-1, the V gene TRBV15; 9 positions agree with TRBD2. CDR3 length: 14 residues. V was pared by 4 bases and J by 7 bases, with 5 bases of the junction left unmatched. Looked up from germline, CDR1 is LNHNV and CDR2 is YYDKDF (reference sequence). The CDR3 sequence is CATSIGLAPNEQFF. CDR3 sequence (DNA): TGTGCCACCAGCATTGGACTAGCGCCGAATGAGCAGTTCTTC.

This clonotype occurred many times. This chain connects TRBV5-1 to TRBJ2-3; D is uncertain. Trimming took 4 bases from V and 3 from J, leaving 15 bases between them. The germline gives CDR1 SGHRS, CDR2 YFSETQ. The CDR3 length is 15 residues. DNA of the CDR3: TGCGCCAGCAGCCCCCTCTCCCCCGGAACAGATACGCAGTATTTT. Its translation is CASSPLSPGTDTQYF.

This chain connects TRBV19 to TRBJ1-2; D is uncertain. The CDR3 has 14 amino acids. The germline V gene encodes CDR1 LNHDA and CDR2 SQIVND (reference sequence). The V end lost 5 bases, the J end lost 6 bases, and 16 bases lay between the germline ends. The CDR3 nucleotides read TGTGCCAGTAGTCCAGGCTCCTGGCCCGATGGCTACACCTTC. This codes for CASSPGSWPDGYTF.

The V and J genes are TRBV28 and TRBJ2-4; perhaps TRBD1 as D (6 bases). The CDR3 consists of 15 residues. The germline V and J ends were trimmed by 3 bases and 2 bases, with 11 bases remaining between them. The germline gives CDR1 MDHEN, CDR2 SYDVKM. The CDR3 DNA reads TGTGCCAGCAGTTTCGAAGACAGGCCCAAAAACATTCAGTACTTC. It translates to CASSFEDRPKNIQYF.

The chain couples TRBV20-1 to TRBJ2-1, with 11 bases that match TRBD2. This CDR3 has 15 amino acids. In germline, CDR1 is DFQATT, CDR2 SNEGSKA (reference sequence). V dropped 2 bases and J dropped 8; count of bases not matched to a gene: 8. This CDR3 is CSARPLAGGGDEQFF. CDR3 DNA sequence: TGCAGTGCTAGACCCCTAGCGGGAGGAGGAGATGAGCAGTTCTTC.

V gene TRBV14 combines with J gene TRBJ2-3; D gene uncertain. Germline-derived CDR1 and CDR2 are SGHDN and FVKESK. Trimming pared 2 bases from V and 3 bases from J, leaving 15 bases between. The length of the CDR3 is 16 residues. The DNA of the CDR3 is TGTGCCAGCAGCCAAAGTCCGGGTCGGTGGACAGATACGCAGTATTTT. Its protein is CASSQSPGRWTDTQYF.

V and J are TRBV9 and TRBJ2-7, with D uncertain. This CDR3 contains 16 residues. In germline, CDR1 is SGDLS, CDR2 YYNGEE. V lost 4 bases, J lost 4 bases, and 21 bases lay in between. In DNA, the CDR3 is TGTGCCAGCAGCCGACTTGCGAACCCTTGGCCTTACGAGCAGTACTTC. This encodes CASSRLANPWPYEQYF.

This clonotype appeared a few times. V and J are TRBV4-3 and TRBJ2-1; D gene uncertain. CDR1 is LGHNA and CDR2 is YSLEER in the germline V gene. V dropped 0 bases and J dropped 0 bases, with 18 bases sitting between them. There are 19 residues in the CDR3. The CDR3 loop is CASSQDIYFSTVSYNEQFF. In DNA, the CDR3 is TGCGCCAGCAGCCAAGATATCTATTTTAGTACAGTCTCCTACAATGAGCAGTTCTTC.

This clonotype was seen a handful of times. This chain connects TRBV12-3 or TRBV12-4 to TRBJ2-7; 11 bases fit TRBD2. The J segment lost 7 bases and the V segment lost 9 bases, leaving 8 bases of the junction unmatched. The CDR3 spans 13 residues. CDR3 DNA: TGTGCCAGTTCGGGACTAGCGGCCGTTGAGCAGTACTTC. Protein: CASSGLAAVEQYF.

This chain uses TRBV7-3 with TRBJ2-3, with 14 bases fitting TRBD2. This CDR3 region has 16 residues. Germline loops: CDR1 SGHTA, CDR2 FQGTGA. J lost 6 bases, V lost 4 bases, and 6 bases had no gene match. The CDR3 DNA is TGTGCCAGCAGCTCGGGACTAGCGGGAGTTTCGGATACGCAGTATTTT. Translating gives CASSSGLAGVSDTQYF.

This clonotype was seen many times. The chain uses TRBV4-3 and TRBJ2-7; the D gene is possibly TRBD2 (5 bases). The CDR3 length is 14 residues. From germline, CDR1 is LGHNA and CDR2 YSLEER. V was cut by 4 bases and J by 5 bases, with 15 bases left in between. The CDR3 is CASSLDLLAHEQYF. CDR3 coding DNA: TGCGCCAGCAGCCTAGACCTCCTAGCCCACGAGCAGTACTTC.